A single sample gave rise to the 4 T cell receptor beta chains below, sequenced in a study of human T cells and chemical hapten exposure. Total RNA came from unfractionated whole blood. Via MiXCR, TCRdb re-called the 5' RACE reads, giving one row per CDR3 protein. The sample contains about 81,000 distinct CDR3 sequences, 6% to 8.5% of which appear only once. Receptor source: a male donor in good health.

This clonotype was recorded at least ten times. V gene TRBV9 combines with J gene TRBJ2-3; no clear D gene. The CDR3 is 17 amino acids. The V end lost 0 bases, the J end lost 2 bases, and 16 bases lay between the germline ends. CDR1 SGDLS and CDR2 YYNGEE come from the germline V gene. CDR3 DNA sequence: TGTGCCAGCAGCGTAGAAGGAACGGGCCGACCCACAGATACGCAGTATTTT. It encodes CASSVEGTGRPTDTQYF.

V gene TRBV12-3 or TRBV12-4 combines with J gene TRBJ2-1; possible D gene TRBD2, 5 bases. CDR3 length: 15 residues. Trimming stripped 2 bases from V and 8 bases from J, with 16 bases between. This chain's CDR3 is CASSLPYRGADEQFF. Here the CDR3 DNA reads TGTGCCAGCAGTTTACCCTACCGGGGAGCAGATGAGCAGTTCTTC.

This clonotype was counted a few times. The chain couples TRBV6-6 to TRBJ1-4; D is unresolved. V dropped 6 bases and J dropped 8 bases, with 16 bases sitting between them. Germline CDR1 and CDR2: MNHNY and SVGAGI (reference sequence). CDR3 size: 14 residues. The CDR3: CASSLLSPSEKLFF. DNA for the CDR3: TGTGCCAGCAGCCTTCTTTCCCCATCAGAAAAACTGTTTTTT.

This clonotype was observed a handful of times. The chain links TRBV27 to TRBJ2-7, with 9 positions matching TRBD2. The V gene's germline CDR1 is MNHEY and CDR2 SMNVEV (reference sequence). The CDR3 sequence is 16 residues long. V lost 0 bases, J lost 1 base, and 4 bases stayed unmatched. The CDR3 sequence: CASSLSPSGGSYEQYF. CDR3 bases: TGTGCCAGCAGTTTATCTCCAAGCGGGGGGTCCTACGAGCAGTACTTC.